These 9 T cell receptor beta chains were sequenced from one sample in a study of cytomegalovirus exposure and HLA in healthy donors. PCR amplification relied on 60 Vbeta primers (plus 13 Jbeta primers). Libraries were prepared by immunoSEQ multiplex PCR; TCRdb keeps only in-frame clonotypes and omits some of them. This table holds about 130,000 clones, roughly 81% found once. Sequenced sample: PBMCs. The receptor source for this set is a woman in her 30s in good health and CMV-seronegative.

V usage is TRBV4-1 and J usage is TRBJ2-7; TRBD2 might be the D (6 bases). Germline values: CDR1 MGHRA, CDR2 YSYEKL. Trimming removed 4 bases at V and 0 bases at J, with 16 bases between. The CDR3 is 16 residues long. CDR3 loop: CASSPTGTWGSYEQYF. CDR3 bases: TGCGCCAGCAGCCCAACCGGGACTTGGGGCTCCTACGAGCAGTACTTC.

The gene calls are TRBV19 and TRBJ1-2, with a possible D match to TRBD1 (5 bases). V was pared by 7 bases and J by 0 bases, with 15 bases between. The CDR3 is made up of 15 amino acids. Germline V lookup: CDR1 LNHDA, CDR2 SQIVND (reference sequence). CDR3 bases: TGTGCCAGTACCCCTCACGACAGAGCTAACTATGGCTACACCTTC. Protein product: CASTPHDRANYGYTF.

This clone turned up a few times. V and J are TRBV14 and TRBJ2-1, with 15 bases fitting TRBD2. Germline trimming cut 2 bases from V and 8 bases from J; bases unmatched to any gene: 7. Germline values: CDR1 SGHDN, CDR2 FVKESK. The length of the CDR3 is 17 residues. The CDR3 sequence is CASSQPRTSGREDEQFF. Here the CDR3 DNA reads TGTGCCAGCAGCCAACCAAGGACTAGCGGGAGGGAGGATGAGCAGTTCTTC.

This chain connects TRBV5-3 to TRBJ1-1, with D uncertain. TRBV5-3 is filed as an ORF, its function uncertain. The V and J ends lost 0 bases and 1 base respectively, with 13 bases between them. The CDR3 totals 16 residues. This CDR3 reads CARSLAGSYANTEAFF. CDR3 nucleotides: TGTGCCAGAAGCTTGGCGGGGTCCTACGCGAACACTGAAGCTTTCTTT.

The chain carries TRBV19 and TRBJ2-7; 8 nucleotides agree with TRBD2. With V trimmed by 8 bases and J by 2 bases, 5 bases remained unmatched. Germline CDR1 LNHDA, CDR2 SQIVND (reference sequence). This CDR3 is 13 amino acids long. CDR3 region: CASRSGGTYEQYF. In DNA form, the CDR3 reads TGTGCCAGTCGCAGCGGGGGTACCTACGAGCAGTACTTC.

This clone was detected once. CDR3 loop: CASSLALLDSDTQYF. The CDR3 DNA sequence: TGTGCCAGCAGCTTAGCGCTCCTCGACTCAGATACGCAGTATTTT. This chain uses TRBV7-2 with TRBJ2-3, with D hard to call. V lost 0 bases, J lost 4 bases, and 11 bases lay in between. Germline CDR1 and CDR2: SGHTA and FQGNSA. The length of the CDR3 is 15 residues. Combining the CDR3 with reference TRBV7-2 and TRBJ2-3 gives the whole variable domain GAGVSQSPSNKVTEKGKDVELRCDPISGHTALYWYRQSLGQGLEFLIYFQGNSAPDKSGLPSDRFSAERTGGSVSTLTIQRTQQEDSAVYLCASSLALLDSDTQYFGPGTRLTVL.

The J gene is TRBJ1-1, the V gene TRBV5-6; D is uncertain. Germline assignment: CDR1 SGHDT and CDR2 YYEEEE. V lost 1 base to trimming and J lost 4 bases, with 11 bases between them. There are 14 residues in the CDR3. CDR3 region: CASSLIRGGTEAFF. Written as DNA, the CDR3 is TGTGCCAGCAGCTTGATCCGGGGTGGCACTGAAGCTTTCTTT.

This clone was observed once. The chain is built from TRBV5-6 and TRBJ1-1; TRBD1 might be the D (5 bases). This CDR3 contains 15 residues. The V gene's germline CDR1 is SGHDT and CDR2 YYEEEE. Trimming stripped 2 bases from V and 9 bases from J, with 20 bases between. The CDR3 bases are TGTGCCAGCAGCTTTAATGGGGCAGGCCAAAAGAAAGCTTTCTTT. Translating it yields CASSFNGAGQKKAFF.

The chain links TRBV10-1 to TRBJ2-7; TRBD2 aligns across 12 bases. Per germline, CDR1 WNHNN and CDR2 SYGVQD (reference sequence). This CDR3 spans 13 amino acids. CDR3 DNA: TGCACGATACTAGCGGGAGGACTCTACGAGCAGTACTTC. Protein: CTILAGGLYEQYF.